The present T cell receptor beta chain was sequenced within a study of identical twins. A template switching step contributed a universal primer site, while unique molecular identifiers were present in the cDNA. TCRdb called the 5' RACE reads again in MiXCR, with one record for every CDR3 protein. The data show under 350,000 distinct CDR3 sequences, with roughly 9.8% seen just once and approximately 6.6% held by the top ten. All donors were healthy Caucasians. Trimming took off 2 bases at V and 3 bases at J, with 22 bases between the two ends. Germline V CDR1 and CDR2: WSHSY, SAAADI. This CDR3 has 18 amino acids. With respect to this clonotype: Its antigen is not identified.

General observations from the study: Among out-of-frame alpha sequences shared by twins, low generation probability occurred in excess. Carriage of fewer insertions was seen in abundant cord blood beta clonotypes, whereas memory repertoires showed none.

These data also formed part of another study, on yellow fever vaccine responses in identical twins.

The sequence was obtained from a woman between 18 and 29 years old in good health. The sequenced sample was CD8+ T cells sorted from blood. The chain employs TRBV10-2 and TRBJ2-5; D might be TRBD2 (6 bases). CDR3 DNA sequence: TGCGCCAGCAGTGAGGGGTGGTCGGAGGGCCCTCGCAAAGAGACCCAGTACTTC. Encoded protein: CASSEGWSEGPRKETQYF.